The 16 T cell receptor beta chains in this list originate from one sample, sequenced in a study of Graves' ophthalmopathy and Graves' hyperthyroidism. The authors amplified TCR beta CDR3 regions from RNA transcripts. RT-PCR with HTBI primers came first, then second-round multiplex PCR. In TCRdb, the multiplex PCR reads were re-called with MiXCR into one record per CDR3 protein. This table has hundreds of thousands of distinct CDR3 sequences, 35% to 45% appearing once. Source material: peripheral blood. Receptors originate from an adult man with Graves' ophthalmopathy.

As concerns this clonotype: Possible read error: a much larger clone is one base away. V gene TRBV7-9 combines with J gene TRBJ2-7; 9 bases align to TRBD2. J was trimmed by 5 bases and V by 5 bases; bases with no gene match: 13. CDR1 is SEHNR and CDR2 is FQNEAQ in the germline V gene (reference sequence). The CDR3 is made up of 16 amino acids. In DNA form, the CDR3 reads TGTGCCAGCAGCCTCTGGGCTAGCGGGACCTTTGACGAGCAGTACTTC. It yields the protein CASSLWASGTFDEQYF. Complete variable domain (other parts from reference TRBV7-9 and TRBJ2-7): DTGVSQNPRHKITKRGQNVTFRCDPISEHNRLYWYRQTLGQGPEFLTYFQNEAQLEKSRLLSDRFSAERPKGSFSTLEIQRTEQGDSAMYLCASSLWASGTFDEQYFGPGTRLTVT.

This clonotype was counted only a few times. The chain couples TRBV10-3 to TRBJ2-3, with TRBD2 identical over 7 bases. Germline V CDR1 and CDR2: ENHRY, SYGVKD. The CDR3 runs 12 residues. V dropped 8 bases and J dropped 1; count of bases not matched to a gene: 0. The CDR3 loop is CAIREGTDTQYF. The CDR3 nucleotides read TGTGCCATCCGGGAGGGCACAGATACGCAGTATTTT.

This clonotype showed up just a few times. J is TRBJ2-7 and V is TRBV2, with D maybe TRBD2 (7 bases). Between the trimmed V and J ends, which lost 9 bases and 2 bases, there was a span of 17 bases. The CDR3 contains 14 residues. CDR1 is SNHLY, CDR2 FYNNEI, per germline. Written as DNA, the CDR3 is TGTGCCAGTAGGGGGGGGCACTACCCCTACGAGCAGTACTTC. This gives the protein CASRGGHYPYEQYF. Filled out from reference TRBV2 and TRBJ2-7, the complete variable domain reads EPEVTQTPSHQVTQMGQEVILRCVPISNHLYFYWYRQILGQKVEFLVSFYNNEISEKSEIFDDQFSVERPDGSNFTLKIRSTKLEDSAMYFCASRGGHYPYEQYFGPGTRLTVT.

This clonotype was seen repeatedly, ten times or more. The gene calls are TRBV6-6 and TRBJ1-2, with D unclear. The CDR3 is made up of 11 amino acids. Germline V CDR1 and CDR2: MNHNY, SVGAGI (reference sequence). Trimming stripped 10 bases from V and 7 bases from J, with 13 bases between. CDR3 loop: CATRQSFGYTF. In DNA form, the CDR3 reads TGTGCCACTCGCCAGTCGTTTGGCTACACCTTC.

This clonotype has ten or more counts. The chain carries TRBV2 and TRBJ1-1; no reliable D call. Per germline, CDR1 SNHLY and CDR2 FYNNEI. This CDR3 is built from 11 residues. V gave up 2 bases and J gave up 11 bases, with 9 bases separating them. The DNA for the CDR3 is TGTGCCAGCAGTGAACGGATGAGTGCTTTCTTT. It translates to CASSERMSAFF.

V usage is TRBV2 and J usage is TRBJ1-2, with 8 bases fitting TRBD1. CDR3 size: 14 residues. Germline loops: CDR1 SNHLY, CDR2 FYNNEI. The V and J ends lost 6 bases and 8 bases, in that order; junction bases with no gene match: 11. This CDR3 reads CASRSVDRARGYTF. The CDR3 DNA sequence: TGTGCCAGCAGGAGTGTGGACAGGGCACGAGGCTACACCTTC.

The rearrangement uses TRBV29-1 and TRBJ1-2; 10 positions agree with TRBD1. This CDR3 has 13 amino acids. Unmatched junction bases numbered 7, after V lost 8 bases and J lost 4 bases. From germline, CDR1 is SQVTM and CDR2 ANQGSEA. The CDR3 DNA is TGCAGCTATCGACAGGGGGCGGGCTATGGCTACACCTTC. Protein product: CSYRQGAGYGYTF. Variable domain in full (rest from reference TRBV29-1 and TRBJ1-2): SAVISQKPSRDICQRGTSLTIQCQVDSQVTMMFWYRQQPGQSLTLIATANQGSEATYESGFVIDKFPISRPNLTFSTLTVSNMSPEDSSIYLCSYRQGAGYGYTFGSGTRLTVV.

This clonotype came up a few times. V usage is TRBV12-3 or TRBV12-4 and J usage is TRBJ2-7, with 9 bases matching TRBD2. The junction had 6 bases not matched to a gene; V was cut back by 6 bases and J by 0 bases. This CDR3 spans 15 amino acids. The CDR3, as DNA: TGTGCCAGCAGCCCCTCTAGCGGGAACTCCTACGAGCAGTACTTC. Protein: CASSPSSGNSYEQYF.

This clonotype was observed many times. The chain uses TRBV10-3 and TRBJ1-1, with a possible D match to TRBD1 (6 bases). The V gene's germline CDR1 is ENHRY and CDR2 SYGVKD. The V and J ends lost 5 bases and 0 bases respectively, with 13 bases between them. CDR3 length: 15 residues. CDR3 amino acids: CAISNRVAMNTEAFF. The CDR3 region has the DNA TGTGCCATCAGTAACAGGGTCGCAATGAACACTGAAGCTTTCTTT.

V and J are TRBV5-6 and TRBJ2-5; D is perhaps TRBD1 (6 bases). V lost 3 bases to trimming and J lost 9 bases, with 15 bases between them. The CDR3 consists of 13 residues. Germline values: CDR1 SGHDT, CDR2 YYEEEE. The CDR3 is CASSSQGTQPQYF. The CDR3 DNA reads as TGTGCCAGCAGCTCACAGGGTACTCAGCCCCAGTACTTC.

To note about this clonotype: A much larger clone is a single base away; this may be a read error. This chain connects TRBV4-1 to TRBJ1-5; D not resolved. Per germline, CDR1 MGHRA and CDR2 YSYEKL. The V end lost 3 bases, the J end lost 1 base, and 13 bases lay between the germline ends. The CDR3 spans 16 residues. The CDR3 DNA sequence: TGCGCCAGCAGCCATGTAGGTTTTGGGAGCAATCAGCCCCAGCATTTT. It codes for CASSHVGFGSNQPQHF.

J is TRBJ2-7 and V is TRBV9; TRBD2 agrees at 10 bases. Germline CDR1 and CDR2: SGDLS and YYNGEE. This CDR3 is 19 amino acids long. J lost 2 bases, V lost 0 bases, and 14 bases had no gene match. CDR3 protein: CASSVEAARLAGAPYEQYF. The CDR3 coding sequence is TGTGCCAGCAGCGTAGAGGCAGCCCGCCTAGCGGGAGCACCCTACGAGCAGTACTTC.

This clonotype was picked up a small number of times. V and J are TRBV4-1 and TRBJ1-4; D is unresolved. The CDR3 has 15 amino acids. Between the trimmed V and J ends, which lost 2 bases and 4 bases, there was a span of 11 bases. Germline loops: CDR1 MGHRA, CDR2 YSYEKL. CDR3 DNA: TGCGCCAGCAGCCAATGGGCACAGATTAATGAAAAACTGTTTTTT. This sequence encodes CASSQWAQINEKLFF.

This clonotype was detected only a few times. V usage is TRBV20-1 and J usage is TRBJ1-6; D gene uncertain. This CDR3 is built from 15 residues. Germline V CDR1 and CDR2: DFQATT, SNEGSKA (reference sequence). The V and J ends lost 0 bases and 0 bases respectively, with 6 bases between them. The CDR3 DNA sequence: TGCAGTGCTAGAGAATTAGGCTCCTATAATTCACCCCTCCACTTT. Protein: CSARELGSYNSPLHF.

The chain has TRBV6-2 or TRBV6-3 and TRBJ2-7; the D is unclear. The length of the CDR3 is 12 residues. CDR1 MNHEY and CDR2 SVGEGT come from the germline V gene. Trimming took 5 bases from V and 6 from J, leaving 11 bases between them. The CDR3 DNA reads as TGTGCCAGCAGTCTCCTACCGAGCGAGCAGTACTTC. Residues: CASSLLPSEQYF.

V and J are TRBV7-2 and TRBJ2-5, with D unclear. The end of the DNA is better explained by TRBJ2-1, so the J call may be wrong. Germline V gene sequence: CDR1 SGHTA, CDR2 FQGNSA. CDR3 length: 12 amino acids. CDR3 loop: CASRGSGYEQFF. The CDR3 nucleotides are TGTGCCAGCAGGGGCAGTGGCTATGAGCAGTTCTTC.